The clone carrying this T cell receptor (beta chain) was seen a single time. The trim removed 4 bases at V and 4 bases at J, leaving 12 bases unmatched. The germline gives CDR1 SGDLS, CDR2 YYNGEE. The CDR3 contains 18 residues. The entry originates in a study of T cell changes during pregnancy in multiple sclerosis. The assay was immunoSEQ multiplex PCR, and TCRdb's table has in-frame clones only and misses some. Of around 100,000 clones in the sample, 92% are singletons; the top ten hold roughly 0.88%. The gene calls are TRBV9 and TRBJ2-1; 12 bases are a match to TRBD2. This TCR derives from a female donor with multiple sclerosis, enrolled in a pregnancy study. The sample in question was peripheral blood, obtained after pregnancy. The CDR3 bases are TGTGCCAGCAGCCATAGGACTAGCGGGATTGGAGGATACAATGAGCAGTTCTTC. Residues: CASSHRTSGIGGYNEQFF.